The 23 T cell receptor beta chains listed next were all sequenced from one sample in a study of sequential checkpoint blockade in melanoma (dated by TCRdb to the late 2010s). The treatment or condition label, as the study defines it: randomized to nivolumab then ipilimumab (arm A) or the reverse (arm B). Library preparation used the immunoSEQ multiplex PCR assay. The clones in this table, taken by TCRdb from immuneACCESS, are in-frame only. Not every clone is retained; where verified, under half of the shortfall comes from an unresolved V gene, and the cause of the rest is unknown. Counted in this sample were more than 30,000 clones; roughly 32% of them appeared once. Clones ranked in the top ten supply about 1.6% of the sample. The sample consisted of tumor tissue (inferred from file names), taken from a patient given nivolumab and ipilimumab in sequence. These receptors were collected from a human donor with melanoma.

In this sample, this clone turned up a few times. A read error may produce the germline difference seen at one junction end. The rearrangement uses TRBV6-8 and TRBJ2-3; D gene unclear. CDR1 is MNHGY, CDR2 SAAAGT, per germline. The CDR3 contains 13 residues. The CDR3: CAISVGEKDTQYF. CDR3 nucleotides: TGTGCCATCAGTGTTGGGGAAAAGGATACGCAGTATTTT.

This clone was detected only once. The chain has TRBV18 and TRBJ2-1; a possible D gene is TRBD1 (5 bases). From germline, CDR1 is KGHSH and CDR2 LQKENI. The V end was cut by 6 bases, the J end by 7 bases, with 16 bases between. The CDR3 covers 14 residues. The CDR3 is CASSPSTGANEQFF. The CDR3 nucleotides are TGTGCCAGCTCCCCTTCTACAGGCGCTAATGAGCAGTTCTTC.

The CDR3 reads CASSLSGANVLTF. The CDR3 DNA is TGTGCCAGCAGTTTATCTGGGGCCAACGTCCTGACTTTC. The V call is TRBV28, the J call TRBJ2-6, with D unclear. V shed 1 base and J shed 2 bases, with 0 bases lying between them. Germline loops: CDR1 MDHEN, CDR2 SYDVKM. This CDR3 contains 13 residues.

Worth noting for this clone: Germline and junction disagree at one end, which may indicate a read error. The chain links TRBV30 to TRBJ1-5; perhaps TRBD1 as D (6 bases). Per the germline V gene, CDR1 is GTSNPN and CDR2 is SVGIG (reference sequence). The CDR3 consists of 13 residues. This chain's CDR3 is CAWKPFPDRWRPF. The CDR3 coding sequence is TGTGCCTGGAAACCCTTCCCCGACAGGTGGCGTCCATTT.

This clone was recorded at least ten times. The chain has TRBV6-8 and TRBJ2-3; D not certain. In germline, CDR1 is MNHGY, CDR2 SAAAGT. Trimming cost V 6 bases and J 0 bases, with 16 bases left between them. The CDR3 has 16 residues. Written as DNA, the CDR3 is TGTGCCAGCAGCCTCCTTCCGGACGGCAGCACAGATACGCAGTATTTT. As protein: CASSLLPDGSTDTQYF.

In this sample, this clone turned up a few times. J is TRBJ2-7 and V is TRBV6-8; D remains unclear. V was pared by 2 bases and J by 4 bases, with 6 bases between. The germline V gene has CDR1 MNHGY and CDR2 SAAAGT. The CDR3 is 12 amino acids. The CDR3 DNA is TGTGCCAGCAGTTACCTGCGATACGAGCAGTACTTC. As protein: CASSYLRYEQYF.

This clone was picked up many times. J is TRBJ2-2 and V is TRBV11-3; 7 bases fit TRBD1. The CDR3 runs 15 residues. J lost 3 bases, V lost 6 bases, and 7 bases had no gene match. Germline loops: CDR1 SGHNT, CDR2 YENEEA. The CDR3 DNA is TGTGCCAGCAGGATTCCGGGACAGTACACCGGGGAGCTGTTTTTT. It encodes CASRIPGQYTGELFF.

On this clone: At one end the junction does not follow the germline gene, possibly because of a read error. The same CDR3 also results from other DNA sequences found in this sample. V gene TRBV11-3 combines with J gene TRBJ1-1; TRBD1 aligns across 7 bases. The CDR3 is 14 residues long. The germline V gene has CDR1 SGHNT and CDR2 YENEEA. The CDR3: CASSRQGMNTEAFF. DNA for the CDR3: TGTGCCAGCAGCCGACAGGGAATGAACACTGAAGCTTTTTTT.

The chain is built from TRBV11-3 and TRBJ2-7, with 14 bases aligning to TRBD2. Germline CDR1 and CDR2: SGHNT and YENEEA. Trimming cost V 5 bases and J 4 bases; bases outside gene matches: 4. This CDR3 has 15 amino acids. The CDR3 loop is CASSPGLAGAYEQYF. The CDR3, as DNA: TGTGCCAGCAGCCCGGGACTAGCGGGAGCTTACGAGCAGTACTTC.

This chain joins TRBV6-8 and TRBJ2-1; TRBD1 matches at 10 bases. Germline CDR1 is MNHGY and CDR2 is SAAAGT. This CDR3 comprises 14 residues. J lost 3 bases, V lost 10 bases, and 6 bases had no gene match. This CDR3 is CAISGTGVYNEQFF. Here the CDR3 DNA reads TGTGCCATCAGCGGGACAGGGGTCTACAATGAGCAGTTCTTC.

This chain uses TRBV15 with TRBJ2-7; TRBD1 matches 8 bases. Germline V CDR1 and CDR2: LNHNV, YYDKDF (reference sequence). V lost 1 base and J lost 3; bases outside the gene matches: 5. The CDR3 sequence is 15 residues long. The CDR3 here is CATSRVAGGGYEQYF. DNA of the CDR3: TGTGCCACCAGCAGAGTCGCAGGGGGCGGCTACGAGCAGTACTTC.

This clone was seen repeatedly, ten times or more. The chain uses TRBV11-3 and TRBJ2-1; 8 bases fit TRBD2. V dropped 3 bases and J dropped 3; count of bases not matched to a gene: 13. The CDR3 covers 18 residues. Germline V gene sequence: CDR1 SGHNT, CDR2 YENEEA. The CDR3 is CASSLVRTSTLIYNEQFF. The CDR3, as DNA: TGTGCCAGCAGCTTGGTCCGGACTAGCACGTTGATCTACAATGAGCAGTTCTTC.

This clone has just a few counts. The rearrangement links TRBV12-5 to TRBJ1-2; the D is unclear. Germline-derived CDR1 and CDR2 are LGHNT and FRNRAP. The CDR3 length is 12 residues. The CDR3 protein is CASTELGNGYTF. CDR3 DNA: TGTGCCAGCACTGAACTGGGGAATGGCTACACCTTC.

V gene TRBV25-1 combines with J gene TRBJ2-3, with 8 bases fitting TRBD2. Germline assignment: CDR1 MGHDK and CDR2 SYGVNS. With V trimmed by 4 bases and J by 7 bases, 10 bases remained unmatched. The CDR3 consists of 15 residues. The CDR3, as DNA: TGTGCCAGCAGTGCGGTCGGAGCGGGGGCTAATACGCAGTATTTT. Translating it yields CASSAVGAGANTQYF.

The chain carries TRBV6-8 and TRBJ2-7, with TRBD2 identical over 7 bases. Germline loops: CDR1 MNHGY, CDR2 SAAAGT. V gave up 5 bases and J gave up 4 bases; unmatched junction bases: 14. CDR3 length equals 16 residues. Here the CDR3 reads CASSDLGRLALYEQYF. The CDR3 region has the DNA TGTGCCAGCAGTGACTTGGGCAGACTAGCTTTATACGAGCAGTACTTC.

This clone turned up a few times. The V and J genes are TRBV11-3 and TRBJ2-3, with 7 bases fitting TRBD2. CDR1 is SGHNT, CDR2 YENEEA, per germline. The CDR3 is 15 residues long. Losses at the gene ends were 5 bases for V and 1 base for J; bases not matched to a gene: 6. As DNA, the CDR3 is TGTGCCAGCAGCCAACCTAGCGGAGGCACAGATACGCAGTATTTT. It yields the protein CASSQPSGGTDTQYF.

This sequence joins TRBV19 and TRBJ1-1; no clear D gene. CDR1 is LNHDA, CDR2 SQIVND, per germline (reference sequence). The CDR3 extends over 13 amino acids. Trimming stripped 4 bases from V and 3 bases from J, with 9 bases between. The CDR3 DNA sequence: TGTGCCAGTAGTAAATCCCCGGACACTGAAGCTTTCTTT. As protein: CASSKSPDTEAFF.

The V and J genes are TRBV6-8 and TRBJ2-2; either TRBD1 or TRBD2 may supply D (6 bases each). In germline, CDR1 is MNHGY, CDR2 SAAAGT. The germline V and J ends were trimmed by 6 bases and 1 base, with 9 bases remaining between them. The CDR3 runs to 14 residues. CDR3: CASRRDMNTGELFF. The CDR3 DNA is TGTGCCAGCAGGCGGGACATGAACACCGGGGAGCTGTTTTTT.

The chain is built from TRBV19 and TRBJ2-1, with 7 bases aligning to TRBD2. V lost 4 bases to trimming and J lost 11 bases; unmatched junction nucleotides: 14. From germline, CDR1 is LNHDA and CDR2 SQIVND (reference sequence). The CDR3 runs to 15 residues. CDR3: CASSTGLVTMGQQFF. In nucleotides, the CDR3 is TGTGCCAGTAGTACAGGACTAGTAACTATGGGCCAGCAGTTCTTC.

In DNA, the CDR3 is TGTGCCAGCAGTCCCGGTGGGATTACAGGGGCCACTGAAGCTTTCTTT. Translation gives CASSPGGITGATEAFF. The chain links TRBV6-8 to TRBJ1-1; 7 bases line up with TRBD1. The CDR3 runs 16 residues. The V segment lost 5 bases and the J segment 4 bases; nucleotides outside the gene matches: 13. In germline, CDR1 is MNHGY, CDR2 SAAAGT.

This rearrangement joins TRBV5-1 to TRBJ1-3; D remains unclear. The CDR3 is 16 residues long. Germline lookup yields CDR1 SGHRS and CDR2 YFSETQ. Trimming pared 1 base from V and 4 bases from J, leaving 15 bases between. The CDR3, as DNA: TGCGCCAGCAGCTTGTATCCCAGCAGCTCGGGAAACACCATATATTTT. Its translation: CASSLYPSSSGNTIYF.

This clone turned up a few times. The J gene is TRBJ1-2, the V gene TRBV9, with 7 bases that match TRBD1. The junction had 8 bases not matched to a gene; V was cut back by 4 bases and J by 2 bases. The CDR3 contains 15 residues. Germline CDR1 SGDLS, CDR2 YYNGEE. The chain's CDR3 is CASSPNRQGNYGYTF. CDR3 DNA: TGTGCCAGCAGCCCGAACCGACAGGGAAACTATGGCTACACCTTC.

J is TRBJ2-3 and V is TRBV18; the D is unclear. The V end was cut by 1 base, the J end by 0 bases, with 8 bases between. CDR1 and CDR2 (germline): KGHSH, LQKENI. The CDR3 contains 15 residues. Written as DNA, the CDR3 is TGTGCCAGCTCACCACTGCCCGTTAGCACAGATACGCAGTATTTT. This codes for CASSPLPVSTDTQYF.